The T cell receptor beta chain under discussion was sequenced for a study of CD8+ T cells in alopecia areata. Treatment described: oral pan-JAK inhibitor, 5-10 mg twice daily. Both peripheral blood and punch biopsies of lesional scalp skin were obtained from patients who had alopecia areata. The CDR3 contains 16 residues. V was pared by 3 bases and J by 8 bases, with 19 bases between. cDNA reverse transcribed from extracted RNA served as the sequencing template. Using immunoSEQ multiplex PCR, the repertoire was profiled, and TCRdb retains in-frame clones only, with some absent. The sample carries 160,000 or so clones, about three fifths recorded once.

V gene TRBV23-1 combines with J gene TRBJ1-4, with D perhaps TRBD1 (6 bases). TRBV23-1 is flagged as an ORF with uncertain function. Sequencing was performed on CD4+ T cells sorted from blood, taken at week 56, from a patient treated with tofacitinib. The receptor was derived from a human donor with alopecia areata. DNA for the CDR3: TGCGCCAGCAGTCATTTCGGCAGGGGCCCGGGGGAAAAACTGTTTTTT. Its translation: CASSHFGRGPGEKLFF.